The clone carrying this T cell receptor (beta chain) was seen a handful of times. Its antigen is unknown. These data belong to a study of T cell responses to AZD1222 COVID-19 vaccine. Study as a whole: Researchers grouped second doses given at about 4 or about 12 weeks into one pool.

Clones were sequenced by immunoSEQ multiplex PCR, and TCRdb holds only the in-frame ones, with some missing. Found here are 150,000 to 200,000 clones, around 90% of them singletons; the top ten hold around 3%. Findings and limits, study-wide: The CD4 TCRs associated with vaccination extended across spike and predominated at 160-218 and 743-854. Spike-specific TCR breadth and depth went up after people got two AZD1222 doses. Clonal diversity was possibly underestimated; the donors were predominantly white British and more often female.

The TCR originated in an adult in good health. The source material was peripheral blood, sampled on day 0 of AZD1222 vaccination.

CDR3 bases: TGTGCCAGCGGTCGGCAGGGGAGTGAAAAACTGTTTTTT. This gives the protein CASGRQGSEKLFF. V gene TRBV6-5 combines with J gene TRBJ1-4; a weak D match, TRBD1 (6 bases). There are 13 residues in the CDR3. The germline V gene encodes CDR1 MNHEY and CDR2 SVGAGI. V lost 8 bases and J 7 bases, leaving 14 bases between the germline ends.